The 3 T cell receptor beta chains presented below share a single source sample, sequenced in a study of blood T cell repertoires in COVID-19. Method: immunoSEQ multiplex PCR; TCRdb's copy keeps in-frame clones and lacks some. Here the sample spans around 220,000 clones, around 84% being singletons. Sequencing was done on a sample of PBMCs or T cells enriched from blood (not recorded which). The receptors come from a middle-aged woman with acute COVID-19.

The CDR3 sequence: CASSYGTGPGELFF. The DNA of the CDR3 is TGTGCCAGCAGTTACGGGACAGGGCCCGGGGAGCTGTTTTTT. The chain links TRBV6-5 to TRBJ2-2; 9 positions agree with TRBD1. After removal of 2 bases from V and 6 bases from J, the junction contained 1 base not matched to a gene. The CDR3 is made up of 14 amino acids. Germline V gene lookup returns CDR1 MNHEY and CDR2 SVGAGI.

The chain links TRBV20-1 to TRBJ1-2; D is ambiguous. V lost 1 base and J lost 13, with 13 bases in between. The length of the CDR3 is 11 residues. Germline V lookup: CDR1 DFQATT, CDR2 SNEGSKA (reference sequence). In DNA, the CDR3 is TGCAGTGCTAGAGCCCACGAGGGTGGCACCTTC. It yields the protein CSARAHEGGTF.

The V and J genes are TRBV30 and TRBJ1-3; 7 nucleotides agree with TRBD1. In germline, CDR1 is GTSNPN, CDR2 SVGIG (reference sequence). This CDR3 is 16 amino acids long. The J segment lost 4 bases and the V segment lost 3 bases, leaving 12 bases of the junction unmatched. DNA of the CDR3: TGTGCCTGGAGCTCCGGGGCAGGGGGAAAAGGAAACACCATATATTTT. Translated: CAWSSGAGGKGNTIYF.